The present entry profiles one T cell receptor (beta chain) with its context. Its binding antigen is unknown. It has no much larger one-base neighbor in the sample; base qualities were not kept. This entry comes from a study of cytomegalovirus exposure and HLA in healthy donors (dated by TCRdb to 2016 to 2017). For context, the study as a whole: According to an earlier analysis of 450 to 650 of the donors, some 170 million T cells yielded 117 million unique TCR beta sequences and about 300 Gb of sequence data. About 280 gigabases of sequencing data and around 85 million unique TCR sequences made up an early release that covered nearly 650 HLA-typed donors. The genetic ancestry cluster associated with self-reported Caucasian donors included roughly 84% of the 398 genotyped donors. The aim of the study was to test whether cataloging public T cell receptors could identify signatures of past pathogen exposure. Using immunosequencing, the study profiled T cell repertoires from 500 to 800 subjects and related those repertoires to cytomegalovirus serostatus. In addition to the first cohort of 500 to 850 subjects, a separate validation cohort of over 90 different subjects was used. The study combined high-throughput TCR immunosequencing, statistical association of individual TCRs with disease status, and machine learning to predict cytomegalovirus infection status. A later analysis re-analyzed previously published TCR beta repertoires from roughly 690 donors and added high-resolution HLA genotyping to study TCR occurrence patterns. Rather than using new phenotypic data, the later analysis identified candidate immune exposures from TCR beta sequences and from how often those sequences occurred across donors. An earlier analysis of 587 of the donors applied high-throughput TCR beta sequencing to assess whether each TCR beta V gene segment acted as functional or pseudogenic. Donor age, sex, ethnicity and CMV serostatus were compiled together with the repertoire data. Genome-wide SNP genotypes for about 60% of the roughly 670 donors were used in a later genetic analysis, which treated that subset as a discovery cohort. Every discovery cohort repertoire had been produced on one sequencing platform. HLA typing covered class I and class II loci at four-digit resolution. Typing coverage differed by locus: A, B, C, DRB1 and DQB1 were typed in about 620-630 donors, DQA1 in about 500, DPA1 in 600 to 610, and DPB1 in just under 490. Because of strong linkage in the cohort, roughly five DR-DQ haplotypes were treated as single units for association and clustering. Among roughly 400 genotyped donors of the cohort, an average of around 250,000 unique TCR beta nucleotide sequences was sequenced per donor, of which about 18% were non-productive.

The research as a whole found: When HLA alleles, especially DR and DQ, strongly co-occurred, attributing TCR associations to individual alleles was difficult. The sequencing pipeline was judged likely to have produced a cluster of highly shared sequence variants as a technical artifact. HLA typing was unavailable for some donors at each locus, so association tests used only the typed subset. A total of roughly 160 TCR beta chains were listed by the study as associated with cytomegalovirus. Most TCR sequences were seen in very few donors, while some public TCRs were found in many individuals. Approximately 16 rarely observed V segments, including chromosome 9 orphons, were excluded from the earlier analysis of some 590 of the donors because counts were too low. In a later analysis, the rate of TCR association differed among HLA loci, with DRB1 alleles having the most associated TCRs and HLA-C alleles having the fewest. In an earlier analysis of fewer than 700 of the donors, most TCR beta V segments appeared in productive rearrangements about 87% or about 30% of the time, broadly matching IMGT annotations. Three of the identified cytomegalovirus-associated TCR beta chains were confirmed in vitro to be specific for cytomegalovirus antigens. Because the 87-base-pair reads could not distinguish some IMGT-functional V segments, including TRBV6-2 and TRBV6-3, those segments were excluded. The presence/absence analyses assumed that sequencing depth was roughly uniform across donors, and that assumption may not be true. A later analysis found that HLA-associated TCR beta chains were more clonally expanded and had lower generation probabilities than equally common non-associated chains. A further reported finding was that TCR beta sequences accurately predicted the HLA-A and HLA-B alleles for most subjects in the first cohort. Specific HLA alleles were associated with about 17,000 TCR beta sequences at a false discovery rate of 0.05 in a later analysis. Linkage disequilibrium might explain the correlated functional status among segregating V segments, but an unknown experimental factor could not be excluded. According to a later analysis, most CMV-associated TCR beta chains appeared to be HLA-restricted, and the HLA associations seemed to be driven largely by CMV exposure. Immune exposure information for the cohort was limited to CMV serostatus. It was suggested by the authors that the approach could potentially be generalized to other disease states and immunological phenotypes. A later genetic analysis associated a missense DCLRE1C variant with V-gene and J-gene trimming of TCR beta chains, and an independent cohort replicated the association. In this cohort, only TCR beta chains were sequenced, and detectable features were limited by the absence of alpha or paired-chain data. A later analysis reported that several top co-occurrence clusters appeared linked to parvovirus B19, influenza, CMV and Epstein-Barr virus. According to a later genetic analysis, donors in an Asian-associated ancestry cluster had fewer N-insertions in productive TCRs than the roughly 670-donor mean. Cytomegalovirus status was reported to be diagnosed by the classifier with high specificity and sensitivity in both the original and validation cohorts.

The cohort consisted of more than 650 healthy bone marrow donors. At the time of sampling, all cohort members were nominally healthy, though unrecorded immune exposures were likely present. The donor was CMV seronegative and was included in the group of several hundred seronegative cohort members. A peripheral blood sample was provided by each donor, and peripheral blood mononuclear cells were used for TCR beta sequencing. The Qiagen DNeasy Blood Extraction Kit was used to extract genomic DNA from the blood cell samples. The receptor library was made with the immunoSEQ multiplex PCR assay. A mixture of 60 forward primers for TCR Vbeta segments and 13 reverse primers for TCR Jbeta segments was used in the multiplex PCR. The CDR3 region of rearranged TCR beta genes was amplified from genomic DNA by a multiplex PCR assay. Amplified TCR beta libraries were sequenced as 87-base-pair reads on the Illumina HiSeq System. In the original analysis: Across the roughly 640 repertoires, a later analysis counted 78 million or so unique TCR beta chains, around 11 million of which were shared by at least two donors. Raw reads were error-corrected and collapsed into unique sequences with a nearest-neighbor algorithm that merged closely related sequences to remove PCR and sequencing errors. To assign V, D and J gene segments, CDR3 sequences were aligned to IMGT reference sequences. For a sequence to be retained, at least a six-nucleotide match to both a V gene segment and a J gene segment was required. A rearrangement counted as productive if the CDR3 had no stop codons and remained in frame with V and J, and every other rearrangement counted as non-productive. CDR3 was defined by IMGT convention, running from the second conserved V-encoded cysteine to the conserved J-encoded phenylalanine. The earlier analysis of about 500 of the donors excluded sequences that lacked an unambiguous match to a single V gene segment. An earlier analysis of fewer than 650 of the donors classified V segments as functional when productive rearrangements were above 56.7% and as segregating when the standard deviation between donors was above 5%. To diagnose cytomegalovirus status from the catalog of TCR beta chain sequences, a statistical classification framework was built. A later analysis assigned V and J genes by comparing TCR nucleotide sequences with IMGT/GENE-DB human TR gene sequences. A later analysis assigned CDR3 sequences and most-parsimonious VDJ recombination scenarios with the TCRdist pipeline. A later analysis defined each TCR beta chain by its CDR3 amino acid sequence plus V-gene family, and excluded reads lacking a unique V-gene family. A later analysis removed over 500 highly shared, low-generation-probability nucleotide sequences to deal with suspected cross-contamination and a sequencing artifact. In a later analysis, a clonal expansion index was calculated for each public chain from normalized within-repertoire ranks of inferred template counts. In a later analysis, generation probabilities were computed using a VDJ recombination model fitted to out-of-frame rearrangements, and the results were checked against IGoR. A later analysis scored TCR-TCR, TCR-HLA and TCR-CMV co-occurrence with hypergeometric tests, applying a repertoire-size bias correction to TCR pairs. To estimate false discovery rates, a later analysis permuted the HLA or CMV assignments 20 times. In a later analysis, co-occurring TCRs were grouped using DBSCAN, with TCRdist sequence similarity added in when clustering inside HLA-allele-positive subsets. Repertoires with fewer than 30,000 or more than 120,000 public chains, plus five repertoires with anomalous nucleotide sharing, were excluded from co-occurrence clustering. TCRdb carries this immuneACCESS record with in-frame sequences only. Its versions omit some clonotypes, under half of them owing to an unresolved V gene in the studies checked, with the rest unexplained. V, J and clone size derive from that table, while D and trimming were established from the DNA sequence. The sample contains some 140,000 clones, roughly 70% of them found a single time. The top ten constitute around 3.1% of the sample.

The CDR3 runs 14 residues from the cysteine to the phenylalanine. Only the CDR3 portion is preserved as DNA: 42 bases, with reading frame beginning at the first base. Relative to germline, V is missing 4 bases and J is missing 6 bases, with 2 bases of the junction outside any gene match. The germline V gene encodes CDR1 LGHNA and CDR2 YSLEER. Material for sequencing was PBMCs. The sequence came from a man aged 35 to 55 in good health and CMV-seronegative. This receptor chain uses TRBV4-3 and TRBJ1-5, with 11 bases in between that match TRBD1. The CDR3 loop reads CASSPGTGGQPQHF. The DNA sequence follows: TGCGCCAGCAGCCCGGGGACAGGGGGTCAGCCCCAGCATTTT.